Below are 27 T cell receptor beta chains sequenced from a single sample in a study of blood T cell repertoires in COVID-19. Measured with immunoSEQ multiplex PCR; TCRdb has only the in-frame clones, and not every one. The table lists some 250,000 clones, over 65% of them singletons, with around 3.4% in the top ten. The material sequenced was peripheral blood. All receptors derive from a woman older than 75 with acute or convalescent COVID-19.

The V call is TRBV5-4, the J call TRBJ1-2; a weak D match, TRBD1 (5 bases). The CDR3 sequence is 14 residues long. In germline, CDR1 is SGHNT, CDR2 YYREEE (reference sequence). V was trimmed by 0 bases and J by 2 bases, leaving 8 bases between them. The CDR3 DNA reads TGTGCCAGCAGCTTGGCAGGGTTGAACTATGGCTACACCTTC. Translated, it gives CASSLAGLNYGYTF.

The V call is TRBV4-3, the J call TRBJ2-5; TRBD1 might be the D (5 bases). Trimming stripped 0 bases from V and 5 bases from J, with 13 bases between. CDR1 LGHNA and CDR2 YSLEER come from the germline V gene. This CDR3 contains 15 residues. The CDR3 is CASSQDFRAEETQYF. The CDR3, as DNA: TGCGCCAGCAGCCAAGATTTCAGGGCAGAGGAGACCCAGTACTTC.

The chain carries TRBV3-1 (or the pseudogene TRBV3-2) and TRBJ1-6; D might be TRBD1 (5 bases). Germline values: CDR1 LGHDT, CDR2 YNNKEL (reference sequence). This CDR3 is built from 14 residues. The V end was cut by 8 bases, the J end by 4 bases, with 12 bases between. CDR3 nucleotides: TGTGCCAGCGAAGGGCAGGGTTATAATTCACCCCTCCACTTT. The encoded protein is CASEGQGYNSPLHF.

The V and J genes are TRBV7-9 and TRBJ1-4; 10 bases fit TRBD1. The length of the CDR3 is 15 residues. The V gene's germline CDR1 is SEHNR and CDR2 FQNEAQ (reference sequence). With V trimmed by 2 bases and J by 8 bases, 5 bases remained unmatched. In DNA form, the CDR3 reads TGTGCCAGCAGCTTAACCGGGACAGGGGTCGAAAAACTGTTTTTT. Protein product: CASSLTGTGVEKLFF.

V is TRBV23-1 and J is TRBJ1-4, with D unclear. TRBV23-1 qualifies as an ORF whose function is uncertain. This CDR3 has 15 residues. V was clipped by 2 bases and J by 6 bases, with 13 bases between them. The CDR3 DNA follows: TGCGCCAGCAGTCAACTTGCTCAGGCGTATGAAAAACTGTTTTTT. Encoded protein: CASSQLAQAYEKLFF.

This clone was detected a few times. The V gene is TRBV6-5, the J gene TRBJ1-2, with 9 bases aligning to TRBD1. Unmatched junction bases numbered 8, after V lost 4 bases and J lost 8 bases. Germline V gene sequence: CDR1 MNHEY, CDR2 SVGAGI. The CDR3 runs to 14 residues. The CDR3 nucleotides read TGTGCCAGCAGTTCCATCGGACAGGGGCAGGGCTACACCTTC. Translating it yields CASSSIGQGQGYTF.

This clone was seen once. The V gene is TRBV5-1, the J gene TRBJ1-2, with TRBD1 matching 7 bases. Looked up from germline, CDR1 is SGHRS and CDR2 is YFSETQ. With V trimmed by 4 bases and J by 1 base, 4 bases remained unmatched. The CDR3 is made up of 14 amino acids. CDR3 sequence (DNA): TGCGCCAGCAGCCGGGGGACAGTTAACTATGGCTACACCTTC. This encodes CASSRGTVNYGYTF.

In this sample, this clone turned up a few times. This sequence joins TRBV6-1 and TRBJ1-2, with 7 bases identical to TRBD1. The germline CDR1 and CDR2 sequences are MNHNS and SASEGT. The CDR3 has 13 residues. J was trimmed by 8 bases and V by 3 bases; bases with no gene match: 6. CDR3 residues: CASSDGDSPGYTF. The CDR3 DNA reads TGTGCCAGCAGTGACGGGGACAGTCCAGGCTACACCTTC.

This sequence joins TRBV12-2 and TRBJ1-2; no check of the table's D call, TRBD1, against the DNA was made. TRBV12-2 is noted as a pseudogene. This CDR3 has 19 amino acids. CDR3: CASRLALPRGQPRGYGYTF. In DNA form, the CDR3 reads TGTGCAAGTCGCTTAGCTCTTCCGAGGGGACAGCCAAGGGGCTATGGCTACACCTTC.

The chain employs TRBV6-5 and TRBJ2-7, with 10 positions matching TRBD2. Germline V gene data show CDR1 as MNHEY and CDR2 as SVGAGI. V lost 6 bases to trimming and J lost 1 base; unmatched junction nucleotides: 6. The CDR3 spans 15 residues. The CDR3 DNA is TGTGCCAGCAGCGCCCTAGCGGGAGTTTCCTACGAGCAGTACTTC. Its translation: CASSALAGVSYEQYF.

The chain joins TRBV6-1 to TRBJ2-6, with 8 nucleotides matching TRBD1. The length of the CDR3 is 18 residues. V was pared by 3 bases and J by 1 base, with 8 bases of the junction left unmatched. Germline V gene data show CDR1 as MNHNS and CDR2 as SASEGT. The CDR3 loop reads CASSDGTGSFSGANVLTF. CDR3 DNA sequence: TGTGCCAGCAGTGACGGGACAGGATCCTTTTCTGGGGCCAACGTCCTGACTTTC.

There are a few counts of this clone. Distinct nucleotide sequences in the sample also encode this CDR3. The DNA of the CDR3 is TGTGCCAGCAGTGCAGGGGGCGTGGAGACCCAGTACTTC. It yields the protein CASSAGGVETQYF. The genes are TRBV2 and TRBJ2-5; 8 positions match TRBD1. Germline-derived CDR1 and CDR2 are SNHLY and FYNNEI. This CDR3 spans 13 amino acids. Unmatched junction bases numbered 3, after V lost 4 bases and J lost 5 bases.

A single count supports this clone. The rearrangement joins TRBV19 to TRBJ1-5, with D unclear. The CDR3 is 14 amino acids. The germline CDR1 and CDR2 sequences are LNHDA and SQIVND (reference sequence). V was cut by 1 base and J by 5 bases, with 9 bases left in between. This CDR3 is CASSIVGAHQPQHF. The CDR3 DNA follows: TGTGCCAGTAGTATAGTGGGCGCTCATCAGCCCCAGCATTTT.

This clone has more than one count but fewer than ten. Germline and junction disagree at one end, which may indicate a read error. V gene TRBV15 combines with J gene TRBJ1-1; D possibly corresponds to TRBD1 (6 bases). The CDR3 is 12 amino acids. Germline V gene lookup returns CDR1 LNHNV and CDR2 YYDKDF (reference sequence). The CDR3 bases are TGTGCCACCAGCGAGATGTCAGGGGCGCCGTTTTTT. Protein product: CATSEMSGAPFF. Using reference TRBV15 and TRBJ1-1 for the parts outside the CDR3, the full variable domain is DAMVIQNPRYQVTQFGKPVTLSCSQTLNHNVMYWYQQKSSQAPKLLFHYYDKDFNNEADTPDNFQSRRPNTSFCFLDIRSPGLGDTAMYLCATSEMSGAPFFGQGTRLTVV.

This clone was seen at least ten times. The chain uses TRBV12-3 or TRBV12-4 and TRBJ1-2; D ambiguous. CDR3 length: 12 residues. The V gene lost 5 bases and the J gene lost 6 bases, with 10 bases spanning the gap. CDR3 DNA sequence: TGTGCCAGCAGTCCGACCGGGGATGGCTACACCTTC. It specifies CASSPTGDGYTF.

The V call is TRBV7-9, the J call TRBJ2-7; TRBD1 matches at 9 bases. Germline CDR1 and CDR2: SEHNR and FQNEAQ (reference sequence). The CDR3 loop spans 14 amino acids. V was clipped by 3 bases and J by 1 base; unmatched bases: 1. Here the CDR3 reads CASSFGTGSYEQYF. The CDR3 bases are TGTGCCAGCAGCTTCGGGACAGGGTCCTACGAGCAGTACTTC.

The chain has TRBV7-2 and TRBJ2-2, with 9 bases matching TRBD1. Unmatched junction bases numbered 4, after V lost 5 bases and J lost 6 bases. Germline V CDR1 and CDR2: SGHTA, FQGNSA. This CDR3 contains 14 residues. CDR3 bases: TGTGCCAGCAGCAGACAGGGGGTAGCCGGGGAGCTGTTTTTT. Encoded protein: CASSRQGVAGELFF.

The gene calls are TRBV7-9 and TRBJ1-2, with TRBD1 as a possible D gene (6 bases). V was trimmed by 0 bases and J by 4 bases, leaving 15 bases between them. Germline V gene data show CDR1 as SEHNR and CDR2 as FQNEAQ (reference sequence). The CDR3 covers 16 residues. CDR3 sequence reads: CASSLATGRGTYGYTF. For the CDR3, the DNA is TGTGCCAGCAGCTTAGCGACGGGCAGGGGTACCTATGGCTACACCTTC.

This chain links TRBV2 with TRBJ1-2; 7 bases match TRBD1. CDR1 and CDR2 (germline): SNHLY, FYNNEI. The CDR3 is made up of 16 amino acids. Trimming cost V 6 bases and J 1 base; bases outside gene matches: 11. In DNA form, the CDR3 reads TGTGCCAGCAGACCGAGGCAGGGGGAAGGTAACTATGGCTACACCTTC. As protein: CASRPRQGEGNYGYTF.

V and J are TRBV6-5 and TRBJ2-1; 13 bases agree with TRBD2. CDR3 size: 15 residues. After removal of 6 bases from V and 6 bases from J, the junction contained 5 bases not matched to a gene. Germline V gene lookup returns CDR1 MNHEY and CDR2 SVGAGI. CDR3 protein: CASSPGLAGVNEQFF. CDR3 bases: TGTGCCAGCAGCCCCGGACTAGCGGGAGTCAATGAGCAGTTCTTC.

The V call is TRBV7-3, the J call TRBJ2-2, with a tentative D call TRBD1 (5 bases). The CDR3 is made up of 15 amino acids. Per germline, CDR1 SGHTA and CDR2 FQGTGA. V gave up 2 bases and J gave up 5 bases, with 12 bases separating them. CDR3 protein: CASSLRAGSTGELFF. In nucleotides, the CDR3 is TGTGCCAGCAGCTTACGGGCAGGGTCTACCGGGGAGCTGTTTTTT.

V usage is TRBV7-8 and J usage is TRBJ1-5; D is possibly TRBD1 (6 bases). The ends were cut back, 3 bases at V and 6 bases at J, with 12 bases in the middle. This CDR3 contains 14 residues. Germline CDR1 is SGHVS and CDR2 is FQNEAQ. The CDR3 loop is CASSFQSGVQPQHF. The CDR3 region has the DNA TGTGCCAGCAGCTTCCAGTCAGGGGTTCAGCCCCAGCATTTT.

This sequence joins TRBV13 and TRBJ2-7; D may be TRBD1 (6 bases). The CDR3 runs to 15 residues. Trimming took off 4 bases at V and 4 bases at J, with 17 bases between the two ends. Germline lookup yields CDR1 PRHDT and CDR2 FYEKMQ (reference sequence). CDR3 sequence: CASSSRLQGMYEQYF. In DNA form, the CDR3 reads TGTGCCAGCAGCTCCCGTCTACAGGGTATGTACGAGCAGTACTTC.

Concerning this clone itself: In the same sample, other DNA sequences code for this CDR3. This rearrangement joins TRBV10-3 to TRBJ1-1, with TRBD1 matching over 8 bases. The trim removed 2 bases at V and 4 bases at J, leaving 6 bases unmatched. CDR3 length: 15 residues. Per germline, CDR1 ENHRY and CDR2 SYGVKD. CDR3 sequence reads: CAISEIGQGGTEAFF. In nucleotides, the CDR3 is TGTGCCATCAGTGAGATAGGACAGGGAGGCACTGAAGCTTTCTTT.

This clone occurred a few times. The chain carries TRBV9 and TRBJ1-4; D not resolved. V lost 0 bases, J lost 7 bases, and 7 bases lay in between. Germline CDR1 is SGDLS and CDR2 is YYNGEE. The CDR3 has 13 amino acids. CDR3 residues: CASSVVASEKLFF. DNA for the CDR3: TGTGCCAGCAGCGTAGTGGCCAGTGAAAAACTGTTTTTT.

Worth noting for this clone: This same CDR3 is encoded by further DNA sequences in the sample. The CDR3 is CASSFGGDQPQHF. DNA of the CDR3: TGCGCCAGCAGCTTCGGGGGGGATCAGCCCCAGCATTTT. This chain links TRBV5-1 with TRBJ1-5; tentative D call: TRBD1 (5 bases). CDR3 length: 13 amino acids. With 2 bases removed from V and 5 bases from J, the gap between germline ends came to 8 bases. Germline-derived CDR1 and CDR2 are SGHRS and YFSETQ.

This clone was seen a single time. The chain carries TRBV4-3 and TRBJ1-1; 8 positions agree with TRBD1. The CDR3 spans 15 residues. Germline values: CDR1 LGHNA, CDR2 YSLEER. V dropped 1 base and J dropped 4; count of bases not matched to a gene: 5. CDR3: CASSQGAGGPTEAFF. As DNA, the CDR3 is TGCGCCAGCAGCCAAGGGGCAGGGGGCCCCACTGAAGCTTTCTTT.